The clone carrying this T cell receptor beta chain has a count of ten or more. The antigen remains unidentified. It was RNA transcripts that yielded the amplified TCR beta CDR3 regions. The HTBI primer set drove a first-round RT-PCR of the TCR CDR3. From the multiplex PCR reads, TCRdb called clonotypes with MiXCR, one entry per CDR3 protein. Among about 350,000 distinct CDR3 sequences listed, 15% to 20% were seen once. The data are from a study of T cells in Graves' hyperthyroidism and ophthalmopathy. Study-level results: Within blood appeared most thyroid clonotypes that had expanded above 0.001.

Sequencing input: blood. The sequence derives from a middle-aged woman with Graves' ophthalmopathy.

The CDR3 sequence: CASSIGGRNQPQHF. DNA for the CDR3: TGTGCCAGTAGTATAGGAGGCCGAAATCAGCCCCAGCATTTT. V and J are TRBV19 and TRBJ1-5, with D unclear. From germline, CDR1 is LNHDA and CDR2 SQIVND (reference sequence). The V and J ends lost 1 base and 4 bases respectively, with 8 bases between them. The CDR3 is made up of 14 amino acids.